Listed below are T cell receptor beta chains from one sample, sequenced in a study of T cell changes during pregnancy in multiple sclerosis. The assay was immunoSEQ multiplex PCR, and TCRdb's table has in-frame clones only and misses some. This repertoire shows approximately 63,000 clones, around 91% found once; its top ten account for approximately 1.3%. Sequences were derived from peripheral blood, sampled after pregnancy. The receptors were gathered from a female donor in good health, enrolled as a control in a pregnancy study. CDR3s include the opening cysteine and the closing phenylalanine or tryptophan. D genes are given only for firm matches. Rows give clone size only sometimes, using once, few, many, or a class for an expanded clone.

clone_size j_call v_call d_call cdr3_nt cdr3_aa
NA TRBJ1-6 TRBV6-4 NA TGTGCCAGCAGCTTACTACCCGGGGGGCGCGGTAATTCACCCCTCCACTTT CASSLLPGGRGNSPLHF
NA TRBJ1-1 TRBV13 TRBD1 TGTGCCAGCAGCTTGGTATTCCGGGACAGGGATTTGAACACTGAAGCTTTCTTT CASSLVFRDRDLNTEAFF
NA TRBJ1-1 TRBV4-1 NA TGCGCCAGCAGCCAAGGTCCGGACACTGAAGCTTTCTTT CASSQGPDTEAFF
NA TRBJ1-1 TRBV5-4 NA TGTGCCAGCAGCCGGAACACTGAAGCTTTCTTT CASSRNTEAFF
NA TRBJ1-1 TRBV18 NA TGTGCCAGCGCAGGGCATATGGACACTGAAGCTTTCTTT CASAGHMDTEAFF
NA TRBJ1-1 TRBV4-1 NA TGCGCCAGCAGCCAAGAGGACAGTTACACTGAAGCTTTCTTT CASSQEDSYTEAFF
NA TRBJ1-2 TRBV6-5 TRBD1 TGTGCCAGCAGTTCCGCTGGACAGGGGGACTATGGCTACACCTTC CASSSAGQGDYGYTF
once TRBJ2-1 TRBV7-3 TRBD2 TGTGCCAGCAGCTCAACGGGGGGGTTTGGCGAGCAGTTCTTC CASSSTGGFGEQFF
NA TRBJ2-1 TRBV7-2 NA TGTGCCAGCAGCAAAGGGGTGGGTTACAATGAGCAGTTCTTC CASSKGVGYNEQFF
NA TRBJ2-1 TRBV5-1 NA TGCGCCAGCAGCCCGAGTTTTGGTGGGGCTCAGGGCAATGAGCAGTTCTTC CASSPSFGGAQGNEQFF
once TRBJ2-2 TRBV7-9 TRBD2 TGTGCCAGCAGCTACGGGACTAGCGGAAACACCGGGGAGCTGTTTTTT CASSYGTSGNTGELFF
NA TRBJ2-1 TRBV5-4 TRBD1 TGTGCCAGCAGCTTGGACAGGGGGCAACTAAATGAGCAGTTCTTC CASSLDRGQLNEQFF
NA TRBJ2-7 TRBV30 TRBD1 TGTGCCTGGAGTGCGGGACAGGGGGCAATCGAGCAGTACTTC CAWSAGQGAIEQYF
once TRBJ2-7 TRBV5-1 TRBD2 TGCGCCAGCAGCCCCCAAGCGGGGGGGCCCTACGAGCAGTACTTC CASSPQAGGPYEQYF
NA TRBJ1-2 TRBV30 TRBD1 TGTGCCTGGAAAGGACAGGTCGGGTACTATGGCTACACCTTC CAWKGQVGYYGYTF
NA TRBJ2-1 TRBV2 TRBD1 TGTGCCAGCAATCGGGACAGGGGTAGGGAGCAGTTCTTC CASNRDRGREQFF
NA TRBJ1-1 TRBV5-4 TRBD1 TGTGCCAGCAGCTTGGCCAGGGGGCGGGGGACTGAAGCTTTCTTT CASSLARGRGTEAFF
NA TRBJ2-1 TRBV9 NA TGTGCCAGCAGCGGGCTAGCGAGTCCCAATGAGCAGTTCTTC CASSGLASPNEQFF
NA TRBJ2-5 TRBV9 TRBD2 TGTGCCAGCAGCGTAGCTACTAGCGGGGGCCAAGAGACCCAGTACTTC CASSVATSGGQETQYF
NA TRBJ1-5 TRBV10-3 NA TGTGCCATCAGTGCTAGGTTCCCCAGCTCTATTAGCAATCAGCCCCAGCATTTT CAISARFPSSISNQPQHF
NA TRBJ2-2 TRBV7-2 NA TGTGCCAGCCTGGGCGGCAGGGCAATACCCGCGAACACCGGGGAGCTGTTTTTT CASLGGRAIPANTGELFF
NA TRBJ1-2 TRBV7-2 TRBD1 TGTGCCAGCACCGGTGAGGGGGCGCACTATGGCTACACCTTC CASTGEGAHYGYTF
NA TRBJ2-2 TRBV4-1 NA TGCGCCAGCAGCCAAGTTTACGGGGAGCTGTTTTTT CASSQVYGELFF
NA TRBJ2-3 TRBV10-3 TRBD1 TGTGCCATCAGTGAGGGACAGGGGATAACAGATACGCAGTATTTT CAISEGQGITDTQYF
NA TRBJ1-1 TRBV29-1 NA TGCAGCGTTGTTTGGGAGTACACTGAAGCTTTCTTT CSVVWEYTEAFF
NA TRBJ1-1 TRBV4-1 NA TGCGCCAGCAGCTTAAGACAGAACACTGAAGCTTTCTTT CASSLRQNTEAFF
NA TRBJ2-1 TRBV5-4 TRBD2 TGTGCCAGCAGCTTGGGAGCGGGGGGATCAAATGAGCAGTTCTTC CASSLGAGGSNEQFF
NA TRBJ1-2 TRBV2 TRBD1 TGTGCCAGCAGTGACGACAGGGGGCATAACTATGGCTACACCTTC CASSDDRGHNYGYTF
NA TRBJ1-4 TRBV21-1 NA TGTGCCAGTCCTTCGTCTGGAGGGAGGACAGGGGGCTGTGAAAAACTGTTTTTT CASPSSGGRTGGCEKLFF
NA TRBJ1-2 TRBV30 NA TGTGCCTGGAGTTCAGGGAATTTTGGCTACACCTTC CAWSSGNFGYTF
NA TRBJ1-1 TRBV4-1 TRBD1 TGCGCCAGCAGCCCGGGACAGCCCCGGTTAGAAGCTTTCTTT CASSPGQPRLEAFF
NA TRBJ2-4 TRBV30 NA TGTGCCTGGAGTCGGGGAGATTTAGCCAAAAACATTCAGTACTTC CAWSRGDLAKNIQYF
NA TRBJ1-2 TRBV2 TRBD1 TGTGCCAGCAGGCGACAGGGCTATGGCTACACCTTC CASRRQGYGYTF
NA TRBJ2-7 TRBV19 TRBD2 TGTGCCAGTAGTAGCGGGGGATCCTACGAGCAGTACTTC CASSSGGSYEQYF
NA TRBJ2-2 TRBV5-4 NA TGTGCCAGCAGCTTGGGACGGACAGAAAACACCGGGGAGCTGTTTTTT CASSLGRTENTGELFF
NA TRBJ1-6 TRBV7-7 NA TGTGCCAGCAGCTTAGTCACGGGGGCACCCCTCCACTTT CASSLVTGAPLHF